Below, 7 T cell receptor beta chains from the same sample are listed, as sequenced in a study of blood T cell repertoires in COVID-19. This table comes from immunoSEQ multiplex PCR, and its TCRdb copy is limited to in-frame clones, with some not included. This table has roughly 230,000 clones, 90% appearing once. Source material: peripheral blood. These receptors were obtained from a woman aged 55 to 70 with COVID-19, enrolled during active disease.

This clone has a single count. The V call is TRBV11-2, the J call TRBJ2-7; D uncertain. The V gene's germline CDR1 is SGHAT and CDR2 FQNNGV. V was cut by 1 base and J by 3 bases, with 7 bases left in between. This CDR3 contains 13 residues. The CDR3 bases are TGTGCCAGCAGCTTAGTGGGCAGCTACGAGCAGTACTTC. Translated, it gives CASSLVGSYEQYF.

The rearrangement links TRBV5-6 to TRBJ1-1, with 9 bases identical to TRBD1. The V gene end was trimmed by 4 bases and the J gene end by 1 base; junction bases not matched to a gene: 5. Looked up from germline, CDR1 is SGHDT and CDR2 is YYEEEE. The CDR3 covers 15 residues. The CDR3 nucleotides are TGTGCCAGCAGCCCGACAGGGGGAGCGAACACTGAAGCTTTCTTT. Translating gives CASSPTGGANTEAFF.

J is TRBJ1-2 and V is TRBV19; TRBD1 matches at 8 bases. This CDR3 has 12 residues. CDR1 and CDR2 (germline): LNHDA, SQIVND (reference sequence). Trimming cost V 8 bases and J 6 bases; bases outside gene matches: 5. The CDR3 spells CASGQGINGYTF. The CDR3 nucleotides are TGTGCCAGTGGACAGGGAATCAATGGCTACACCTTC. Complete variable domain (other parts from reference TRBV19 and TRBJ1-2): DGGITQSPKYLFRKEGQNVTLSCEQNLNHDAMYWYRQDPGQGLRLIYYSQIVNDFQKGDIAEGYSVSREKKESFPLTVTSAQKNPTAFYLCASGQGINGYTFGSGTRLTVV.

The V gene is TRBV14, the J gene TRBJ1-1; D is possibly TRBD1 (6 bases). This CDR3 has 14 amino acids. The germline V gene has CDR1 SGHDN and CDR2 FVKESK. V lost 4 bases and J 1 base, leaving 10 bases between the germline ends. DNA for the CDR3: TGTGCCAGCAGCCGCGCGACAGGGAACACTGAAGCTTTCTTT. Its translation: CASSRATGNTEAFF.

As concerns this clone: The same CDR3 is also encoded by other DNA sequences in this sample. The V and J genes are TRBV19 and TRBJ2-3, with D perhaps TRBD1 (6 bases). Deletions cut 2 bases from V and 4 bases from J, with 10 bases between. This CDR3 contains 14 residues. Germline CDR1 is LNHDA and CDR2 is SQIVND (reference sequence). The DNA for the CDR3 is TGTGCCAGTAGTATATCCAGGGGTGCAGATACGCAGTATTTT. Its translation: CASSISRGADTQYF.

The chain employs TRBV14 and TRBJ1-1, with 9 bases identical to TRBD1. Germline V gives CDR1 SGHDN, CDR2 FVKESK. The V and J ends lost 3 bases and 10 bases, in that order; junction bases with no gene match: 9. The CDR3 covers 14 residues. CDR3: CASSHPGQGLIAFF. DNA of the CDR3: TGTGCCAGCAGCCACCCGGGACAGGGTCTAATAGCTTTCTTT.

The chain uses TRBV6-5 and TRBJ1-2, with D perhaps TRBD1 (5 bases). This CDR3 has 16 amino acids. CDR1 and CDR2 (germline): MNHEY, SVGAGI. V gave up 0 bases and J gave up 0 bases, with 11 bases separating them. The DNA of the CDR3 is TGTGCCAGCAGTTACTCGGGGGGTCCCCCTAACTATGGCTACACCTTC. This sequence encodes CASSYSGGPPNYGYTF.